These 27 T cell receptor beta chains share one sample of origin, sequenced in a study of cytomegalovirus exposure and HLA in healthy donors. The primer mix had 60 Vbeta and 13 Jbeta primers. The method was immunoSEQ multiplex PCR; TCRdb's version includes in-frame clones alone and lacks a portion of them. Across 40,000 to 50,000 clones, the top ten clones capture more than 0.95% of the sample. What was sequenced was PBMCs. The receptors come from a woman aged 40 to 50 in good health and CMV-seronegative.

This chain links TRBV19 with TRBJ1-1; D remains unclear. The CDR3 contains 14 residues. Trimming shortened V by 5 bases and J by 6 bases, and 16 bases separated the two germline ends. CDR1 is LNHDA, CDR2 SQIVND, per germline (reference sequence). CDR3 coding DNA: TGTGCCAGTAGTGACCGGTCGGGGAGCCCTGAAGCTTTCTTT. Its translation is CASSDRSGSPEAFF.

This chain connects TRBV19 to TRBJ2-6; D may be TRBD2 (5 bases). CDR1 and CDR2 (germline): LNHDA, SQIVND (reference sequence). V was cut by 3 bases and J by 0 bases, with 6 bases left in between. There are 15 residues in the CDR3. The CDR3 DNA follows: TGTGCCAGTAGTATGAGGGCCTCTGGGGCCAACGTCCTGACTTTC. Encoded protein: CASSMRASGANVLTF. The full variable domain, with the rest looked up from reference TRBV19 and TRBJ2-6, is DGGITQSPKYLFRKEGQNVTLSCEQNLNHDAMYWYRQDPGQGLRLIYYSQIVNDFQKGDIAEGYSVSREKKESFPLTVTSAQKNPTAFYLCASSMRASGANVLTFGAGSRLTVL.

Written as DNA, the CDR3 is TGTGCCAGCTCATCGTTCTCGGTAGATACGCAGTATTTT. As protein: CASSSFSVDTQYF. This chain uses TRBV18 with TRBJ2-3; D is unclear. The CDR3 length is 13 residues. The ends were cut back, 5 bases at V and 5 bases at J, with 11 bases in the middle. The germline CDR1 and CDR2 sequences are KGHSH and LQKENI.

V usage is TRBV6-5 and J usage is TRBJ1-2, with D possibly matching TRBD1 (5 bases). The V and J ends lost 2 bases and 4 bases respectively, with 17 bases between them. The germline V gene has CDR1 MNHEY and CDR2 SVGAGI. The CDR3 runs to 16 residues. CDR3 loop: CASSYKAGSGLYGYTF. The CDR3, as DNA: TGTGCCAGCAGTTACAAGGCAGGGTCAGGCCTCTATGGCTACACCTTC.

CDR3 amino acids: CASSFRLASTPNEQFF. CDR3 nucleotides: TGTGCCAGCAGCTTTAGACTAGCTAGCACACCAAATGAGCAGTTCTTC. The chain uses TRBV7-2 and TRBJ2-1; TRBD2 aligns across 7 bases. The CDR3 loop spans 16 amino acids. The trim removed 3 bases at V and 7 bases at J, leaving 12 bases unmatched. Germline values: CDR1 SGHTA, CDR2 FQGNSA.

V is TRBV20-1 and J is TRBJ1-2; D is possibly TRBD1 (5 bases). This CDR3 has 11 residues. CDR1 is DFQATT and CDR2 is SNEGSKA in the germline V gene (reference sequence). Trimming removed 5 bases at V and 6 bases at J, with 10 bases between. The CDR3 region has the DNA TGCAGTGCTCGACAGCCCGATGGCTACACCTTC. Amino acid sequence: CSARQPDGYTF.

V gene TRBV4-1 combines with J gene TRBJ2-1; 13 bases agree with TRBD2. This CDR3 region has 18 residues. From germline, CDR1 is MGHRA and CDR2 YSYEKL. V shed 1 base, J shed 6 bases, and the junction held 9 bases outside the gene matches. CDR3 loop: CASSQVDMGLAGINEQFF. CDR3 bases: TGCGCCAGCAGCCAAGTGGATATGGGACTAGCGGGAATCAATGAGCAGTTCTTC.

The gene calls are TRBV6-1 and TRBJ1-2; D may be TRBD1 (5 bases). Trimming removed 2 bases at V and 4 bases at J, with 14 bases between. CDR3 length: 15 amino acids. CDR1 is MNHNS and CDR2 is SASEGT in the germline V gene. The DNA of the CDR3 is TGTGCCAGCAGTGAATTTGTGGGGGGTACCTATGGCTACACCTTC. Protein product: CASSEFVGGTYGYTF.

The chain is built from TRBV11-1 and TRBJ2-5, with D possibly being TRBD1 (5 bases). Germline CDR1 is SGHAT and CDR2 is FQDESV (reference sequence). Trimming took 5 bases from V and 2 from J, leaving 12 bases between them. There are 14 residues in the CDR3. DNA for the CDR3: TGTGCCAGCAGCCGTAACCAGGGACAAGAGACCCAGTACTTC. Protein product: CASSRNQGQETQYF.

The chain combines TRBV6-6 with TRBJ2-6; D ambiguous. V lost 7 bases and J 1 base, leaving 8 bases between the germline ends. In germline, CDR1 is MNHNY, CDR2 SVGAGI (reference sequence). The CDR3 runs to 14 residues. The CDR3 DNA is TGTGCCAGCATTAGAGTTTCTGGGGCCAACGTCCTGACTTTC. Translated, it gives CASIRVSGANVLTF.

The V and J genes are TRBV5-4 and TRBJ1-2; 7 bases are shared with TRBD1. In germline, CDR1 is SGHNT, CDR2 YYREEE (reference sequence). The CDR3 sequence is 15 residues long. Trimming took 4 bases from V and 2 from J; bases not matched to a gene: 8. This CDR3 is CASSDSGTENYGYTF. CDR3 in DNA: TGTGCCAGCAGCGACTCCGGGACAGAGAACTATGGCTACACCTTC.

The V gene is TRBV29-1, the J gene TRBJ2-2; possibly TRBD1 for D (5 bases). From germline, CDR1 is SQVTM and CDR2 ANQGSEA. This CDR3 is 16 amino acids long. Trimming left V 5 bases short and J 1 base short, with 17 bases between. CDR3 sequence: CSVHSGAGKNTGELFF. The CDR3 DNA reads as TGCAGCGTTCATAGTGGGGCAGGGAAGAACACCGGGGAGCTGTTTTTT.

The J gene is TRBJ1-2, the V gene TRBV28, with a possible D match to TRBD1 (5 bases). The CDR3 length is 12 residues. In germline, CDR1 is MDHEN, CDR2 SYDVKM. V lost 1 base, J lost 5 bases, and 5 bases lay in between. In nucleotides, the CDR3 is TGTGCCAGCAGTTTATCAGGGTATGGCTACACCTTC. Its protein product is CASSLSGYGYTF.

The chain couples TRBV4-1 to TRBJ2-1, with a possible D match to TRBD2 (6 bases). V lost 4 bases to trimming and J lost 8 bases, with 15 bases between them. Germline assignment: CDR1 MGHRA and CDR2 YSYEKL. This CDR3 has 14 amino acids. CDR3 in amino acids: CASSPVGRFDEQFF. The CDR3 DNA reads TGCGCCAGCAGCCCCGTCGGGAGATTTGATGAGCAGTTCTTC.

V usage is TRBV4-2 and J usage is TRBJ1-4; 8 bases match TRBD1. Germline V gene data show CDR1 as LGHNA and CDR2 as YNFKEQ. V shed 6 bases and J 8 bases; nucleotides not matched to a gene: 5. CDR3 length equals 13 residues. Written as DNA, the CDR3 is TGTGCCAGCAGGGAGCAGGGGGCGGAAAAACTGTTTTTT. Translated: CASREQGAEKLFF.

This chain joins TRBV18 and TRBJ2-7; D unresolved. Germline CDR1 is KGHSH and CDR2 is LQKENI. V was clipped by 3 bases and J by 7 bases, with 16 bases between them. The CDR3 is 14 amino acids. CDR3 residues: CASSPPRSLREQYF. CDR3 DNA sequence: TGTGCCAGCTCACCCCCTAGGTCTCTACGGGAGCAGTACTTC.

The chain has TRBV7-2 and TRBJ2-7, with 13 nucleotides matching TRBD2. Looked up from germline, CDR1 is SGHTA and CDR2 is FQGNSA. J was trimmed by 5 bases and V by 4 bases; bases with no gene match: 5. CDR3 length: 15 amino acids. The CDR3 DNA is TGTGCCAGCAGCTACCGGACTAGCGGGAGCGACGAGCAGTACTTC. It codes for CASSYRTSGSDEQYF.

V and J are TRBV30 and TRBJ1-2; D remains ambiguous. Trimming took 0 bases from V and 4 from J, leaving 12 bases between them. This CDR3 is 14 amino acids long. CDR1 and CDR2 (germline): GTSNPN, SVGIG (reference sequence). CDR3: CAWSVSPSGYGYTF. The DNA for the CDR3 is TGTGCCTGGAGTGTATCCCCATCAGGCTATGGCTACACCTTC.

The CDR3 DNA follows: TGCAGCGTTGAAGAGGGAAGCGGGAGTCAGTTCTTC. This codes for CSVEEGSGSQFF. The J gene is TRBJ2-1, the V gene TRBV29-1; 8 bases align to TRBD2. The CDR3 consists of 12 residues. From germline, CDR1 is SQVTM and CDR2 ANQGSEA. J lost 13 bases, V lost 0 bases, and 5 bases had no gene match.

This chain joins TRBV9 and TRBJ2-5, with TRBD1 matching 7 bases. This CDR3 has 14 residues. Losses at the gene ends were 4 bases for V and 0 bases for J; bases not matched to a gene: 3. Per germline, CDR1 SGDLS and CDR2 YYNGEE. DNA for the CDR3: TGTGCCAGCAGCCCACAGGGGTACCAAGAGACCCAGTACTTC. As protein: CASSPQGYQETQYF. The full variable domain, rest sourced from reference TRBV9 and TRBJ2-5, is DSGVTQTPKHLITATGQRVTLRCSPRSGDLSVYWYQQSLDQGLQFLIQYYNGEERAKGNILERFSAQQFPDLHSELNLSSLELGDSALYFCASSPQGYQETQYFGPGTRLLVL.

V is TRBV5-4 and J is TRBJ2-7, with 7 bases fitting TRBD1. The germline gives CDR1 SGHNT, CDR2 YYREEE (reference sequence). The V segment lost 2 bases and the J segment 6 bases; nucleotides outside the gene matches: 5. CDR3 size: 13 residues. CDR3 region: CASSFSGTAEQYF. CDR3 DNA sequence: TGTGCCAGCAGCTTCTCCGGGACAGCCGAGCAGTACTTC.

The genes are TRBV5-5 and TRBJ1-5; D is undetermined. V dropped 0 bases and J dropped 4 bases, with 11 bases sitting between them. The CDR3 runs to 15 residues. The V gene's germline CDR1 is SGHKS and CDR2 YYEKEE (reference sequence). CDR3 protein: CASSLDAHTNQPQHF. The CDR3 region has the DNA TGTGCCAGCAGCTTGGACGCACATACGAATCAGCCCCAGCATTTT. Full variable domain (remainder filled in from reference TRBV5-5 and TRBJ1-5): DAGVTQSPTHLIKTRGQQVTLRCSPISGHKSVSWYQQVLGQGPQFIFQYYEKEERGRGNFPDRFSARQFPNYSSELNVNALLLGDSALYLCASSLDAHTNQPQHFGDGTRLSIL.

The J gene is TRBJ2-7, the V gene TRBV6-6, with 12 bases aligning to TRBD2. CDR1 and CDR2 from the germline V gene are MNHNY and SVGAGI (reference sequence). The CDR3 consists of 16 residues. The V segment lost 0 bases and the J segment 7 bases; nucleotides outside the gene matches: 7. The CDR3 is CASSYSSSGRVREQYF. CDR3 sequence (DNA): TGTGCCAGCAGTTACTCGTCTAGCGGGAGGGTGAGGGAGCAGTACTTC.

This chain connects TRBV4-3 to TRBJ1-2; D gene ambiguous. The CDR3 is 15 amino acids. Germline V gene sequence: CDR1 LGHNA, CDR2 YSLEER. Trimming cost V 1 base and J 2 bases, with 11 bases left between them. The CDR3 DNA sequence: TGCGCCAGCAGCCAAGCCGGTTGGTTAAACTATGGCTACACCTTC. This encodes CASSQAGWLNYGYTF.

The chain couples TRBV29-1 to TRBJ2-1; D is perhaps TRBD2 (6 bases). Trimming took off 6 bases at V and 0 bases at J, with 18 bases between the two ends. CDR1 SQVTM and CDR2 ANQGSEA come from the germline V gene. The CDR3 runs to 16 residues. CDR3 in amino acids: CSVIPGLASSYNEQFF. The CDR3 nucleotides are TGCAGCGTAATCCCGGGACTCGCAAGCTCCTACAATGAGCAGTTCTTC.

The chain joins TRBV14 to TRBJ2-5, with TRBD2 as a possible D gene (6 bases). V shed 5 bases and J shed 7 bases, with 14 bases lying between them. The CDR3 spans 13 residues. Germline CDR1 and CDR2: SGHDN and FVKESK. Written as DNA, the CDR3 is TGTGCCAGCAGCGTGGGGACTTCAGGGACCCAGTACTTC. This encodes CASSVGTSGTQYF.

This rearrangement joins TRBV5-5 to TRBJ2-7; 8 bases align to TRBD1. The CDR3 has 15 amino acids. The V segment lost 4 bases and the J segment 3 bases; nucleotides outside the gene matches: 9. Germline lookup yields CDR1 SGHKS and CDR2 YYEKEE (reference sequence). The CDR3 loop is CASSPRTGMFYEQYF. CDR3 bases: TGTGCCAGCAGCCCCAGGACAGGGATGTTCTACGAGCAGTACTTC.